The source of this T cell receptor beta chain is a study of monozygotic twins with inflammatory bowel disease. Total RNA input per TCR library was around 3,600 ng. TCRdb reprocessed the 5' RACE reads and stores each CDR3 protein as one record, lacking DNA. This listing includes about 210,000 distinct CDR3 sequences. Germline V gene lookup returns CDR1 SGHRS and CDR2 YFSETQ. This CDR3 is 14 amino acids long. This receptor was identified in a human donor with ulcerative colitis or Crohn's disease, or a healthy co-twin of an affected twin (not recorded which). The sample was blood. V and J are TRBV5-1 and TRBJ2-7; TCRdb calls TRBD1, which cannot be checked without DNA. CDR3 amino acids: CASSLGPGTYEQYF.